This T cell receptor (beta chain) was captured by sequencing in a study of identical twins. V lost 6 bases and J lost 2, with 14 bases in between. This CDR3 is built from 14 residues. Germline V lookup: CDR1 MNHEY, CDR2 SVGEGT. One entry per CDR3 protein results from TCRdb running MiXCR on the 5' RACE reads. The table has under 350,000 distinct CDR3 sequences, roughly 8.6% seen once; the top ten hold around 7.1%. Only a few counts were recorded for this clonotype. These same records also appear under a second study, on yellow fever vaccine responses in identical twins.

The sequenced sample consisted of CD8+ T cells sorted from blood. This clonotype was sampled from a young woman in good health. The chain links TRBV6-2 or TRBV6-3 to TRBJ2-7; a weak D match, TRBD2 (5 bases). The CDR3 loop is CASRPEAEPYEQYF. The CDR3 DNA reads as TGTGCCAGCAGACCCGAAGCGGAGCCCTACGAGCAGTACTTC.